A selection of T cell receptor beta chains follows, all from one sample in a study of OX40 agonist ivuxolimab in advanced cancers. Data came from immunoSEQ multiplex PCR; TCRdb stores just in-frame clones and leaves some out. The sample lists some 140,000 clones, 85% to 95% occurring once. Sequenced material: CD4+ or CD8+ T cells sorted from blood, taken in a trial of the OX40 agonist ivuxolimab. Receptors originate from an adult with an advanced solid tumor such as melanoma, head and neck, liver or kidney cancer. CDR3s leave out the opening cysteine and the closing phenylalanine or tryptophan.

v_call: TRBV5-5
j_call: TRBJ1-5
cdr3_aa: ASTLGENQPQH

v_call: TRBV9
j_call: TRBJ2-3
cdr3_aa: ASSVQLDTQY

v_call: TRBV5-1
j_call: TRBJ1-1
cdr3_aa: ASSSPEQGRNTEAF

v_call: TRBV19
j_call: TRBJ1-5
cdr3_aa: ASSIGGRGNQPQH

v_call: TRBV11-2
j_call: TRBJ1-6
cdr3_aa: ASRRGLYNSPLH

v_call: TRBV28
j_call: TRBJ2-3
cdr3_aa: ASSLGSIGDTQY

v_call: TRBV11-2
j_call: TRBJ1-2
cdr3_aa: ASSLNIDVSYGYT

v_call: TRBV20-1
j_call: TRBJ2-1
cdr3_aa: SAAGDNEQF

v_call: TRBV4-3
j_call: TRBJ2-7
cdr3_aa: ASSRDLVLYEQY

v_call: TRBV5-4
j_call: TRBJ1-2
cdr3_aa: ASSVDGDYGYT

v_call: TRBV18
j_call: TRBJ2-1
cdr3_aa: ASSPPGLAGGNEQF

v_call: TRBV4-3
j_call: TRBJ1-4
cdr3_aa: ASSQERRGSEKLF

v_call: TRBV6-6
j_call: TRBJ2-7
cdr3_aa: ASSYSTAGGAEQY

v_call: TRBV7-9
j_call: TRBJ2-3
cdr3_aa: ASSLGSGRTDTQY

v_call: TRBV4-3
j_call: TRBJ2-7
cdr3_aa: ASSQDWLAGLGSHEQY

v_call: TRBV9
j_call: TRBJ2-5
cdr3_aa: ASSVGVVETQY

v_call: TRBV7-6
j_call: TRBJ2-6
cdr3_aa: ASSLRGRGALSGANVLT

v_call: TRBV6-5
j_call: TRBJ1-5
cdr3_aa: ASSEYRGYRTQH

v_call: TRBV7-2
j_call: TRBJ1-5
cdr3_aa: ASSLGVRQPQH

v_call: TRBV10-2
j_call: TRBJ2-5
cdr3_aa: ASSPTGGGKTQY

v_call: TRBV5-8
j_call: TRBJ2-1
cdr3_aa: ASSSAGTSITYNEQF

v_call: TRBV2
j_call: TRBJ2-2
cdr3_aa: ASYTTAEGRGNTGELF